The TCR beta chain under discussion was sequenced for a study of cytomegalovirus exposure and HLA in healthy donors. Across the whole study: T cells numbering about 180 million yielded roughly 120 million unique TCR beta sequences in an earlier analysis.

The CDR3 extends over 15 amino acids. From germline, CDR1 is SGDLS and CDR2 YYNGEE. With 4 bases clipped from V and 7 bases from J, the junction kept 9 bases outside the gene matches. Details on this clone: What it recognizes is unknown.

Overall study results and limits: A classifier reportedly called cytomegalovirus status with high sensitivity and specificity.

Amplification used 60 Vbeta primers and 13 Jbeta primers. Libraries were prepared by immunoSEQ multiplex PCR; TCRdb keeps only in-frame clonotypes and omits some of them. The sample totals 95,000 to 150,000 clones. Despite likely unrecorded immune exposures, the donors were nominally healthy at the time of sampling. The chain employs TRBV9 and TRBJ2-1; TRBD2 agrees at 9 bases. This TCR came from a man younger than 30 in good health and CMV-seronegative. Input material: PBMCs. Here the CDR3 reads CASSPLAGGRNEQFF. The DNA of the CDR3 is TGTGCCAGCAGCCCTCTCGCGGGGGGGCGTAATGAGCAGTTCTTC.